The source of this T cell receptor (beta chain) is a study of patients and donors after allogeneic stem cell transplantation. The CDR3 extends over 16 amino acids. Per germline, CDR1 MDHEN and CDR2 SYDVKM. Trimming removed 8 bases from V and 0 bases from J; junction bases left unmatched: 9. TCRdb reprocessed the RT-PCR reads with MiXCR, giving one entry per CDR3 protein. Altogether about 160,000 distinct CDR3 sequences are present, about two fifths being singletons, with the ten largest covering around half. This clonotype was detected only a few times. The TCR originated in a human donor who was either an allogeneic HSCT recipient or a stem cell or donor lymphocyte infusion donor (not recorded which). It is not recorded whose cells these are; they may come from a transplant donor. V gene TRBV28 combines with J gene TRBJ1-4; 7 bases line up with TRBD1. The sample consisted of blood, either unsorted or a sorted T cell fraction (not recorded which). CDR3 in amino acids: CASAQGGGATNEKLFF. As DNA, the CDR3 is TGTGCCAGCGCCCAAGGGGGCGGTGCAACTAATGAAAAACTGTTTTTT.